Presented here are 2 T cell receptor beta chains from one specimen sequenced in a study of cytomegalovirus exposure and HLA in healthy donors. PCR involved 60 Vbeta and 13 Jbeta primers. Sequencing used immunoSEQ multiplex PCR; TCRdb keeps in-frame clones, though not all of them. The data show under 200,000 clones, with around 65% seen just once and less than 3.5% held by the top ten. The sequenced sample was PBMCs. The receptor source for this set is a woman in her thirties or forties in good health and CMV-seropositive.

This chain uses TRBV9 with TRBJ2-2; TRBD2 matches at 7 bases. Trimming at V came to 3 bases and at J to 3 bases, leaving 11 bases not matched to a gene. The germline gives CDR1 SGDLS, CDR2 YYNGEE. The CDR3 is 17 residues long. CDR3 in DNA: TGTGCCAGCAGCGAAGTACAAGCGGGGAGCCACACCGGGGAGCTGTTTTTT. This gives the protein CASSEVQAGSHTGELFF.

V usage is TRBV4-1 and J usage is TRBJ1-5; the D gene is possibly TRBD1 (6 bases). Trimming took 4 bases from V and 6 from J, leaving 16 bases between them. The CDR3 loop spans 15 amino acids. CDR1 is MGHRA and CDR2 is YSYEKL in the germline V gene. The CDR3 region is CASSPSQGNSQPQHF. The CDR3 DNA reads as TGCGCCAGCAGCCCATCACAGGGAAACAGTCAGCCCCAGCATTTT.